This TCR beta chain was identified in a study of blood T cell repertoires in COVID-19. Study summary: COVID-19 samples collected from the United States, Italy and Spain covered acute and convalescent phases. The analysed material was cDNA or gDNA that came from T cells, B-cell-depleted T cells, or PBMCs.

In Cohort 3, a recovered donor had either two negative PCRs, clearance, or symptom resolution. Measured with immunoSEQ multiplex PCR; TCRdb has only the in-frame clones, and not every one. The profile covers roughly 150,000 clones, with 80% appearing a single time and approximately 3.6% taken by the ten largest. CDR1 is KGHDR and CDR2 is SFDVKD in the germline V gene. The CDR3 runs 14 residues. Trimming stripped 5 bases from V and 1 base from J, with 11 bases between. The source of this sequence is a woman in her fifties or sixties who had recovered from COVID-19. The chain links TRBV24-1 to TRBJ2-7; maybe TRBD2 (6 bases). Source material: PBMCs or T cells enriched from blood (not recorded which). The CDR3 protein is CATSVGGRSYEQYF. Written as DNA, the CDR3 is TGTGCCACCAGTGTAGGAGGGAGATCCTACGAGCAGTACTTC.